A single sample is the source of the 20 T cell receptor beta chains below, sequenced in a study of blood T cell repertoires in COVID-19 (dated by TCRdb to the early 2020s). Libraries were made using the immunoSEQ multiplex PCR assay. The table comes from immuneACCESS by way of TCRdb, which keeps in-frame sequences with V and J called. Part of the clones is missing from these tables; in studies checked, under half for an unresolved V gene and the rest for unknown reasons. In all, the sample holds just under 250,000 clones, and approximately 86% of those were seen once. Clones ranked in the top ten supply around 2.8% of the sample. Material: peripheral blood. The receptors originated from a woman aged 25 to 39 who had recovered from COVID-19.

J is TRBJ2-1 and V is TRBV10-3; 7 bases match TRBD1. CDR3 size: 15 residues. The germline V gene encodes CDR1 ENHRY and CDR2 SYGVKD. Losses at the gene ends were 10 bases for V and 5 bases for J; bases not matched to a gene: 14. CDR3 bases: TGTGCCACCCGCCCTCGGACAGGCGGAGACAATGAGCAGTTCTTC. Residues: CATRPRTGGDNEQFF.

This clone was recorded only once. The chain carries TRBV19 and TRBJ2-1; D might be TRBD1 (5 bases). The CDR3 extends over 15 amino acids. V lost 5 bases, J lost 0 bases, and 11 bases lay in between. Germline assignment: CDR1 LNHDA and CDR2 SQIVND (reference sequence). In DNA, the CDR3 is TGTGCCAGTAGTCAAGACAGAAGCTCCTACAATGAGCAGTTCTTC. This codes for CASSQDRSSYNEQFF.

This sequence joins TRBV5-1 and TRBJ2-2; maybe TRBD1 (5 bases). Trimming shortened V by 0 bases and J by 7 bases, and 7 bases separated the two germline ends. This CDR3 is 13 amino acids long. The germline V gene has CDR1 SGHRS and CDR2 YFSETQ. CDR3 coding DNA: TGCGCCAGCAGCTTGGAGGGGCTCGGGGAGCTGTTTTTT. Its translation: CASSLEGLGELFF. Filled out from reference TRBV5-1 and TRBJ2-2, the complete variable domain reads KAGVTQTPRYLIKTRGQQVTLSCSPISGHRSVSWYQQTPGQGLQFLFEYFSETQRNKGNFPGRFSGRQFSNSRSEMNVSTLELGDSALYLCASSLEGLGELFFGEGSRLTVL.

The CDR3 loop reads CASSLDQAPTGELFF. The CDR3 DNA is TGTGCCAGCAGCTTAGACCAGGCACCTACCGGGGAGCTGTTTTTT. V usage is TRBV7-2 and J usage is TRBJ2-2, with D uncertain. Germline V CDR1 and CDR2: SGHTA, FQGNSA. The CDR3 length is 15 residues. V lost 1 base to trimming and J lost 5 bases, with 11 bases between them.

The chain has TRBV2 and TRBJ2-5; TRBD2 matches at 8 bases. The V segment lost 1 base and the J segment 5 bases; nucleotides outside the gene matches: 6. The CDR3 loop spans 15 amino acids. Germline assignment: CDR1 SNHLY and CDR2 FYNNEI. CDR3 protein: CASSEDLSGVETQYF. The CDR3 DNA reads TGTGCCAGCAGTGAAGACCTTAGCGGGGTGGAGACCCAGTACTTC.

The rearrangement joins TRBV12-3 or TRBV12-4 to TRBJ1-5; D perhaps matches TRBD1 (5 bases). The CDR3 has 13 amino acids. Trimming pared 6 bases from V and 2 bases from J, leaving 8 bases between. The CDR3 here is CASRDRGNQPQHF. CDR3 DNA: TGTGCCAGCAGAGACAGAGGCAATCAGCCCCAGCATTTT.

This chain connects TRBV5-1 to TRBJ2-3; a possible D gene is TRBD2 (6 bases). The CDR3 has 14 amino acids. Per germline, CDR1 SGHRS and CDR2 YFSETQ. The ends were cut back, 4 bases at V and 2 bases at J, with 11 bases in the middle. CDR3 region: CASSIAGFTDTQYF. CDR3 nucleotide sequence: TGCGCCAGCAGCATTGCGGGGTTCACAGATACGCAGTATTTT. Based on the CDR3 plus reference TRBV5-1 and TRBJ2-3, the full variable domain is KAGVTQTPRYLIKTRGQQVTLSCSPISGHRSVSWYQQTPGQGLQFLFEYFSETQRNKGNFPGRFSGRQFSNSRSEMNVSTLELGDSALYLCASSIAGFTDTQYFGPGTRLTVL.

The chain carries TRBV11-1 and TRBJ1-2, with 7 bases identical to TRBD1. CDR1 SGHAT and CDR2 FQDESV come from the germline V gene (reference sequence). The CDR3 sequence is 14 residues long. After removal of 5 bases from V and 6 bases from J, the junction contained 9 bases not matched to a gene. The CDR3, as DNA: TGTGCCAGCAGCCCTCGGACAGGAGCGGATGGCTACACCTTC. It specifies CASSPRTGADGYTF.

This clone has only one observation. The V call is TRBV7-2, the J call TRBJ2-3; 10 nucleotides agree with TRBD2. The V and J ends lost 3 bases and 6 bases, in that order; junction bases with no gene match: 9. Germline assignment: CDR1 SGHTA and CDR2 FQGNSA. This CDR3 is 16 amino acids long. Here the CDR3 reads CASSFSGGGRMDTQYF. The CDR3 DNA follows: TGTGCCAGCAGCTTCAGCGGGGGGGGCCGCATGGATACGCAGTATTTT.

This chain uses TRBV21-1 with TRBJ2-1; the table gives TRBD1 as D, unverified against the DNA. TRBV21-1 is deemed a pseudogene. The CDR3 runs to 16 residues. The CDR3, as DNA: TGTGCCAGCAGCAAATATAGGGGACAGGGCGGCAATGAGCAGTTCTTC. Protein product: CASSKYRGQGGNEQFF.

Only one count was recorded for this clone. The chain uses TRBV4-2 and TRBJ2-3, with TRBD2 matching 8 bases. Unmatched junction bases numbered 16, after V lost 2 bases and J lost 6 bases. This CDR3 comprises 18 residues. Germline lookup yields CDR1 LGHNA and CDR2 YNFKEQ. CDR3 nucleotides: TGTGCCAGCAGCCAAAGTAATTCGGCGGGGGGCGCACGGGATACGCAGTATTTT. Translating gives CASSQSNSAGGARDTQYF.

This chain joins TRBV3-1 (or the pseudogene TRBV3-2) and TRBJ1-4; D is possibly TRBD1 (6 bases). Germline assignment: CDR1 LGHDT and CDR2 YNNKEL (reference sequence). Trimming took 2 bases from V and 5 from J, leaving 12 bases between them. CDR3 length equals 15 residues. The CDR3 sequence is CASSQTGSRNEKLFF. CDR3 nucleotide sequence: TGTGCCAGCAGCCAAACAGGGAGCCGAAATGAAAAACTGTTTTTT.

CDR3 nucleotides: TGCGCCAGCAGTCCCACAGGGCCCGGGGAGCTGTTTTTT. The encoded protein is CASSPTGPGELFF. The V gene is TRBV10-2, the J gene TRBJ2-2; the D gene is possibly TRBD1 (6 bases). Trimming took 5 bases from V and 6 from J, leaving 10 bases between them. The germline V gene encodes CDR1 WSHSY and CDR2 SAAADI. The CDR3 loop spans 13 amino acids.

V gene TRBV7-9 combines with J gene TRBJ2-1; D ambiguous. CDR1 is SEHNR, CDR2 FQNEAQ, per germline (reference sequence). V gave up 1 base and J gave up 3 bases, with 7 bases separating them. There are 14 residues in the CDR3. The CDR3, as DNA: TGTGCCAGCAGCTTAGTGGGCAGCTACAATGAGCAGTTCTTC. Protein product: CASSLVGSYNEQFF.

DNA of the CDR3: TGCGCCAGCAGCTTGGGACAGGCTTACTCTGGAAACACCATATATTTT. Its translation: CASSLGQAYSGNTIYF. The V call is TRBV5-1, the J call TRBJ1-3, with TRBD1 as a possible D gene (6 bases). Between the trimmed V and J ends, which lost 0 bases and 0 bases, there was a span of 10 bases. Germline lookup yields CDR1 SGHRS and CDR2 YFSETQ. This CDR3 is built from 16 residues.

This sequence joins TRBV27 and TRBJ2-1; the match to TRBD1 covers 9 bases. Germline CDR1 and CDR2: MNHEY and SMNVEV (reference sequence). The CDR3 covers 18 residues. Unmatched junction bases numbered 7, after V lost 1 base and J lost 0 bases. The CDR3 DNA sequence: TGTGCCAGCAGTTTATGGGTGGGGACAGGGAGCTCCTACAATGAGCAGTTCTTC. Protein product: CASSLWVGTGSSYNEQFF.

V and J are TRBV27 and TRBJ2-7, with 7 bases matching TRBD1. The CDR3 is 14 residues long. V shed 0 bases and J 4 bases; nucleotides not matched to a gene: 3. Germline CDR1 reads MNHEY; CDR2 reads SMNVEV (reference sequence). The CDR3 DNA is TGTGCCAGCAGTTTATCTGGGACAGCGTACGAGCAGTACTTC. This sequence encodes CASSLSGTAYEQYF.

This chain uses TRBV27 with TRBJ2-5; the match to TRBD1 covers 8 bases. V was clipped by 7 bases and J by 0 bases; unmatched bases: 10. Germline-derived CDR1 and CDR2 are MNHEY and SMNVEV (reference sequence). The CDR3 totals 16 residues. The CDR3: CASKTFLRGHQETQYF. CDR3 DNA sequence: TGTGCCAGCAAAACGTTCCTCAGGGGGCACCAAGAGACCCAGTACTTC.

J is TRBJ2-1 and V is TRBV11-1, with D possibly matching TRBD2 (5 bases). The CDR3 covers 16 residues. The V and J ends lost 5 bases and 6 bases respectively, with 20 bases between them. Looked up from germline, CDR1 is SGHAT and CDR2 is FQDESV (reference sequence). CDR3: CASSLLKTQRGNEQFF. DNA for the CDR3: TGTGCCAGCAGCCTCCTGAAGACCCAACGGGGCAATGAGCAGTTCTTC.

The rearrangement uses TRBV29-1 and TRBJ2-3, with TRBD2 as a possible D gene (5 bases). Trimming removed 6 bases from V and 2 bases from J, with 24 bases in between. This CDR3 contains 17 residues. Germline V gives CDR1 SQVTM, CDR2 ANQGSEA. The CDR3: CSVGRTRADRNTDTQYF. Written as DNA, the CDR3 is TGCAGCGTCGGCCGTACCAGAGCGGACCGGAACACAGATACGCAGTATTTT.